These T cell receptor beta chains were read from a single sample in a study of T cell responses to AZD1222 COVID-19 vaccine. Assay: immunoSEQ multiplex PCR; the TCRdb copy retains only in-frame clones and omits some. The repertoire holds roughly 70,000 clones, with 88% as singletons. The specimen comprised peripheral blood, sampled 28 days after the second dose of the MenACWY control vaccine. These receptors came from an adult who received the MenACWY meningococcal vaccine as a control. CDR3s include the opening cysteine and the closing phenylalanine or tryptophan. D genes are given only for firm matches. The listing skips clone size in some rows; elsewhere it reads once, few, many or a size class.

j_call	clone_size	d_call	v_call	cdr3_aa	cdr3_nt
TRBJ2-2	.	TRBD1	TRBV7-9	CASSSTGGAGGELFF	TGTGCCAGCAGCTCTACAGGGGGCGCAGGCGGGGAGCTGTTTTTT
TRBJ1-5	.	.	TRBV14	CASSRGDQPQHF	TGTGCCAGCAGCCGGGGGGATCAGCCCCAGCATTTT
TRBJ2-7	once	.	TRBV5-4	CASSFNSAGNEQYF	TGTGCCAGCAGCTTCAATAGTGCGGGAAATGAGCAGTACTTC
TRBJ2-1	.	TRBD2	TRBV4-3	CASSQDSGGARKQFF	TGCGCCAGCAGCCAAGATAGCGGGGGGGCCAGGAAGCAGTTCTTC
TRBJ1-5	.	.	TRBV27	CASSSSASTQHF	TGTGCCAGCAGTTCCTCGGCCAGCACCCAGCATTTT
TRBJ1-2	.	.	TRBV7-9	CASSLAPGDGYTF	TGTGCCAGCAGCTTAGCCCCAGGGGATGGCTACACCTTC
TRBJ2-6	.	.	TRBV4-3	CASSQEASSGANVLTF	TGCGCCAGCAGCCAAGAGGCCAGCTCTGGGGCCAACGTCCTGACTTTC
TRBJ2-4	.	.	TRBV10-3	CAISEGLAKNIQYF	TGTGCCATCAGTGAGGGTCTAGCCAAAAACATTCAGTACTTC
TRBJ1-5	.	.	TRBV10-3	CAISESYGNGNQPQHF	TGTGCCATCAGTGAGTCTTATGGGAACGGCAATCAGCCCCAGCATTTT
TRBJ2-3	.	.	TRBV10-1	CASSDTGRTDTQYF	TGCGCCAGCAGTGATACGGGGCGCACAGATACGCAGTATTTT
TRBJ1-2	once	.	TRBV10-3	CAISEVVGSRANYGYTF	TGTGCCATCAGTGAGGTGGTGGGCAGCCGAGCTAACTATGGCTACACCTTC
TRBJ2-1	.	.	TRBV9	CASSEADSSYNEQFF	TGTGCCAGCAGCGAAGCGGACAGCTCCTACAATGAGCAGTTCTTC
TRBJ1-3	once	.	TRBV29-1	CSVESTFGNTIYF	TGCAGCGTTGAAAGTACCTTTGGAAACACCATATATTTT
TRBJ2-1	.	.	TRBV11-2	CASSLVLTEQFF	TGTGCCAGCAGCTTAGTTCTCACTGAGCAGTTCTTC
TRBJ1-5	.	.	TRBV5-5	CASSLGQFNQPQHF	TGTGCCAGCAGCTTGGGACAGTTTAATCAGCCCCAGCATTTT
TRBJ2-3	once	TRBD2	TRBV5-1	CASSFGLAGGPSTDTQYF	TGCGCCAGCAGCTTTGGACTAGCGGGAGGGCCCAGCACAGATACGCAGTATTTT
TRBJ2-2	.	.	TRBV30	CAWMAGPINTGELFF	TGTGCCTGGATGGCGGGACCAATTAACACCGGGGAGCTGTTTTTT
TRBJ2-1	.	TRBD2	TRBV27	CASSLTSGISNEQFF	TGTGCCAGCAGTTTAACTAGCGGGATTAGCAATGAGCAGTTCTTC
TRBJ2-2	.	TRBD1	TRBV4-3	CASSQDTGGASGELFF	TGCGCCAGCAGCCAAGACACAGGGGGCGCGAGCGGGGAGCTGTTTTTT
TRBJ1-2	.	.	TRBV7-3	CASSPYKPSGYTF	TGTGCCAGCAGCCCATACAAACCGAGTGGCTACACCTTC
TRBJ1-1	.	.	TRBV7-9	CASSLLGLGAEAFF	TGTGCCAGCAGCTTATTAGGGCTTGGGGCTGAAGCTTTCTTT
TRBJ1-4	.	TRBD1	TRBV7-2	CASRGQGPSEKLFF	TGTGCCAGCAGGGGACAGGGACCGTCTGAAAAACTGTTTTTT
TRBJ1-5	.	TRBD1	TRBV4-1	CASSQVGTAPAGNQPQHF	TGCGCCAGCAGCCAGGTAGGGACAGCTCCGGCGGGCAATCAGCCCCAGCATTTT
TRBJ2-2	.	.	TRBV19	CASRVGDPTGELFF	TGTGCCAGTAGGGTTGGGGATCCCACCGGGGAGCTGTTTTTT
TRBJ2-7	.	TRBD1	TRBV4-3	CASSPGQTRSYEQYF	TGCGCCAGCAGCCCGGGACAGACCCGCTCCTACGAGCAGTACTTC
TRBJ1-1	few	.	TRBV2	CASSREVLNTEAFF	TGTGCCAGCAGTCGAGAAGTCTTGAACACTGAAGCTTTCTTT
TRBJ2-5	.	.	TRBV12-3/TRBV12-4	CASSLEGQETQYF	TGTGCCAGCAGTTTAGAGGGCCAAGAGACCCAGTACTTC
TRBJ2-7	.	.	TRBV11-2	CASSIGQSYEQYF	TGTGCCAGCAGCATAGGACAGTCCTACGAGCAGTACTTC
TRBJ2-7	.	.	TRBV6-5	CASRRGREQYF	TGTGCCAGCAGGAGGGGTCGCGAGCAGTACTTC
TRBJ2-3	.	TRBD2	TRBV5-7	CASIRGSGRTDTQYF	TGTGCCAGCATCAGAGGCAGCGGGAGGACAGATACGCAGTATTTT
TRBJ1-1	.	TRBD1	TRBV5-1	CASSPRTGQGLNTEAFF	TGCGCCAGCAGCCCCAGGACTGGACAGGGGCTGAACACTGAAGCTTTCTTT
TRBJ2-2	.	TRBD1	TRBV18	CASSLRQGAATGELFF	TGTGCCAGCTCCCTGCGACAGGGGGCTGCCACCGGGGAGCTGTTTTTT
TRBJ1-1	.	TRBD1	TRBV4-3	CASSHEGQGNTEAFF	TGCGCCAGCAGCCACGAAGGACAGGGCAACACTGAAGCTTTCTTT
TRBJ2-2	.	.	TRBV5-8	CASSTRSGELFF	TGTGCCAGCAGCACAAGGTCCGGGGAGCTGTTTTTT
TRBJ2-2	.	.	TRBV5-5	CASSLSPPQGPTGELFF	TGTGCCAGCAGCCTGTCCCCACCCCAGGGTCCCACCGGGGAGCTGTTTTTT
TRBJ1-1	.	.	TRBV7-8	CASSSTSRPGRESNTEAFF	TGTGCCAGCAGCTCGACGAGCCGTCCGGGACGCGAAAGCAACACTGAAGCTTTCTTT
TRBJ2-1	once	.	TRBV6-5	CASSPTDLSYNEQFF	TGTGCCAGCAGCCCGACTGACCTCTCCTACAATGAGCAGTTCTTC
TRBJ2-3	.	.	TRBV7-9	CASSTPPDTQYF	TGTGCCAGCAGCACACCCCCAGATACGCAGTATTTT
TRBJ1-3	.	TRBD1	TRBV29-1	CSVRDRGHSGNTIYF	TGCAGCGTCCGGGACAGGGGGCACTCTGGAAACACCATATATTTT
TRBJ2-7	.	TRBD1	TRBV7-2	CASRSDRVGEQYF	TGTGCCAGCAGATCGGACAGGGTGGGCGAGCAGTACTTC
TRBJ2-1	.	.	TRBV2	CASSGGEWYNEQFF	TGTGCCAGCAGTGGGGGGGAGTGGTACAATGAGCAGTTCTTC
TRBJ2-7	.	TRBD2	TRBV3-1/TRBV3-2	CASSQPGGCGGQSYEQYF	TGTGCCAGCAGCCAACCCGGGGGGTGCGGGGGGCAATCCTACGAGCAGTACTTC
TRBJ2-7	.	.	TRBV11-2	CASKQGQAYEQYF	TGTGCCAGCAAACAGGGTCAAGCCTACGAGCAGTACTTC
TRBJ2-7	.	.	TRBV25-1	CASSIASYEQYF	TGTGCCAGCAGTATTGCATCCTACGAGCAGTACTTC
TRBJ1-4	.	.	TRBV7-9	CASSLEQTGEKLFF	TGTGCCAGCAGCTTAGAGCAGACTGGTGAAAAACTGTTTTTT
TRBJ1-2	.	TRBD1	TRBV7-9	CASSEAQGARASGYTF	TGTGCCAGCAGCGAAGCACAGGGGGCCAGGGCAAGTGGCTACACCTTC
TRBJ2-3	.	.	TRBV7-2	CASSLGQSTDTQYF	TGTGCCAGCAGCTTAGGGCAGAGCACAGATACGCAGTATTTT
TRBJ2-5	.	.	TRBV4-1	CASSQGWVTNQETQYF	TGCGCCAGCAGCCAAGGTTGGGTGACTAATCAAGAGACCCAGTACTTC
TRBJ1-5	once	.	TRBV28	CASSTVSGGNQPQHF	TGTGCCAGCAGTACCGTCTCTGGGGGAAACCAGCCCCAGCATTTT
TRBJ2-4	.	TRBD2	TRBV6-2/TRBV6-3	CASSPGTSQNIQYF	TGTGCCAGCAGTCCCGGGACTAGCCAAAACATTCAGTACTTC